A selection of T cell receptor beta chains follows, all from one sample in a study of CD8 T cells in ankylosing spondylitis. TCRdb re-analysed the 5' RACE reads in MiXCR, keeping a single row per CDR3 protein. The data show 200,000 to 250,000 distinct CDR3 sequences, around 16% seen once. The sequenced sample consisted of blood, either unsorted or a sorted T cell fraction (not recorded which). These receptors were obtained from a male donor with ankylosing spondylitis. CDR3s include the opening cysteine and the closing phenylalanine or tryptophan. The D gene is left open where the match is weak. A row's size may be missing; if present it is once, few, many or a size class.

v_gene	j_gene	abundance	d_gene	CDR3nt	CDR3aa
TRBV13	TRBJ2-1	.	.	TGTGCCAGCATCGGCGGGACCTACAATGAGCAGTTCTTC	CASIGGTYNEQFF
TRBV13	TRBJ1-6	.	TRBD1	TGTGCCAGCAGCTCCGGGACAGGTTCAGGGTCACCCCTCCACTTT	CASSSGTGSGSPLHF
TRBV6-5	TRBJ1-6	.	.	TGTGCCAGCAGCTACTCGGGGGGTACTTCACCCCTCCACTTT	CASSYSGGTSPLHF
TRBV20-1	TRBJ2-3	.	.	TGCAGTGCTAGAGAGGGGGGACAGCCCACAGATACGCAGTATTTT	CSAREGGQPTDTQYF
TRBV10-2	TRBJ2-1	many	TRBD2	TGCGCCAGCAGTAGCGGGGGGGCCATGAATGAGCAGTTCTTC	CASSSGGAMNEQFF
TRBV24-1	TRBJ2-2	.	.	TGTGCCACCAGTGATTTCAGGAACACCGGGGAGCTGTTTTTT	CATSDFRNTGELFF
TRBV6-2/TRBV6-3	TRBJ1-1	.	TRBD1	TGTGCCAGCAGTTACTCGGGGACAGGGGGACCTGAAGCTTTCTTT	CASSYSGTGGPEAFF
TRBV9	TRBJ2-3	.	.	TGTGCCAGCAGCGTAGGGGGGAGTTACACAGATACGCAGTATTTT	CASSVGGSYTDTQYF
TRBV12-3/TRBV12-4	TRBJ1-5	.	.	TGTGCCAGCAGTTTGGGGTATCAGCCCCAGCATTTT	CASSLGYQPQHF
TRBV15	TRBJ2-5	few	.	TGTGCCACCAGCAGAGATCAAGAGACCCAGTACTTC	CATSRDQETQYF
TRBV7-9	TRBJ2-1	few	.	TGTGCCAGCAGCTTTATGTCTAATGAGCAGTTCTTC	CASSFMSNEQFF
TRBV20-1	TRBJ2-2	many	.	TGCAGTGCTAGAGGCGCCCCAGGGAACACCGGGGAGCTGTTTTTT	CSARGAPGNTGELFF
TRBV29-1	TRBJ1-2	few	.	TGCAGCGTTGTGGGGCCTAACTATGGCTACACCTTC	CSVVGPNYGYTF
TRBV5-6	TRBJ2-7	few	.	TGTGCCAGCAGTTTTCAGGGTCGAGAGCAGTACTTC	CASSFQGREQYF
TRBV6-2/TRBV6-3	TRBJ2-1	few	.	TGTGCCAGCAGACTACTAGCTCTCAGTTACAATGAGCAGTTCTTC	CASRLLALSYNEQFF
TRBV7-8	TRBJ2-3	few	TRBD2	TGTGCCAGCAGGCGACTAGCGGGAGGGCCAGATACGCAGTATTTT	CASRRLAGGPDTQYF
TRBV7-2	TRBJ2-7	few	.	TGTGCCAGCAGCTTATACAGTGGCAGCTCCTACGAGCAGTACTTC	CASSLYSGSSYEQYF
TRBV30	TRBJ1-1	few	.	TGTGCCTGGAGTGTTCTCGAGGAAACTGAAGCTTTCTTT	CAWSVLEETEAFF
TRBV6-1	TRBJ2-7	few	TRBD2	TGTGCCAGCAGTCCCGGGGTAGCGGGGTACGAGCAGTACTTC	CASSPGVAGYEQYF
TRBV7-9	TRBJ2-5	.	.	TGTGCCAGCAGCTCGCCGGTGGCAGGCGCATTACAAGAGACCCAGTACTTC	CASSSPVAGALQETQYF
TRBV7-9	TRBJ2-3	many	.	TGTGCCAGCAGCTCAGACAGCGGCAGTTACACAGATACGCAGTATTTT	CASSSDSGSYTDTQYF
TRBV7-9	TRBJ2-7	.	.	TGTGCCAGCAGCTTAGCGGCAAGGGCGGGCGAGCAGTACTTC	CASSLAARAGEQYF
TRBV4-3	TRBJ2-2	few	TRBD2	TGCGCCAGCAGCCAAGACCGGACTAGCGGGAGGAACACCGGGGAGCTGTTTTTT	CASSQDRTSGRNTGELFF
TRBV4-3	TRBJ2-3	many	TRBD1	TGCGCCAGCAGCCACGTTGACAGGGACACAGATACGCAGTATTTT	CASSHVDRDTDTQYF
TRBV30	TRBJ2-2	few	TRBD1	TGTGCCTGGTCAGGGGGGAACACCGGGGAGCTGTTTTTT	CAWSGGNTGELFF
TRBV29-1	TRBJ1-2	.	.	TGCAGCGTTGAAGATCTAGGTGGCTACACCTTC	CSVEDLGGYTF
TRBV7-9	TRBJ2-7	.	.	TGTGCCAGCAGCTCACAGGAATACTCCTACGAGCAGTACTTC	CASSSQEYSYEQYF
TRBV7-9	TRBJ2-2	few	.	TGTGCCAGCAGCTACCCTACGAGGGGGGACACCGGGGAGCTGTTTTTT	CASSYPTRGDTGELFF
TRBV20-1	TRBJ2-2	many	.	TGCAGTGCTAGAGATCTCAGGGAAGGAAACACCGGGGAGCTGTTTTTT	CSARDLREGNTGELFF
TRBV12-3/TRBV12-4	TRBJ2-1	.	.	TGTGCCATCTGTTTGCCGAACGGCGGGACAGAAAAAGAGTACAATGAGCAGTTCTTC	CAICLPNGGTEKEYNEQFF
TRBV27	TRBJ1-1	few	.	TGTGCCAGCCACGCAGCCGGCGACACTGAAGCTTTCTTT	CASHAAGDTEAFF
TRBV30	TRBJ1-2	.	TRBD1	TGTGCCTGGAGTACAGGACAGGGCGACTATGGCTACACCTTC	CAWSTGQGDYGYTF
TRBV12-3/TRBV12-4	TRBJ1-2	few	.	TGTGCCAGCAGTTTAGCGGGGCAGCCTACCGATGGCTACACCTTC	CASSLAGQPTDGYTF
TRBV27	TRBJ1-2	few	TRBD1	TGTGCCAGCAGTCCGGGACAGGGGTTTGACTATGGCTACACCTTC	CASSPGQGFDYGYTF
TRBV29-1	TRBJ2-7	few	.	TGCAGCGTTGGTCTAGCGCCAGCCTACGAGCAGTACTTC	CSVGLAPAYEQYF
TRBV5-6	TRBJ1-5	.	.	TGTGCCAGCAGCTTGTTGAGGGGGCCCCAGCATTTT	CASSLLRGPQHF
TRBV6-2/TRBV6-3	TRBJ1-2	few	.	TGTGCCAGCAGTTACACCACCACAGGGAAGGACTATGGCTACACCTTC	CASSYTTTGKDYGYTF
TRBV5-1	TRBJ1-1	few	.	TGCGCCAGCAGCCCGTGGGCTGCGGAGGAAGCTTTCTTT	CASSPWAAEEAFF
TRBV7-9	TRBJ1-5	.	.	TGTGCCAGCAGCTTAGACCGGGATCAGCCCCAGCATTTT	CASSLDRDQPQHF
TRBV29-1	TRBJ2-7	.	.	TGCAGCGTTGAAGTCGAGACAGATTACTACGAGCAGTACTTC	CSVEVETDYYEQYF
TRBV12-3/TRBV12-4	TRBJ2-1	few	TRBD2	TGTGCCAGCAGTTTCCCCGGAGGGACTAGCGGGATCACATCATCCAATGAGCAGTTCTTC	CASSFPGGTSGITSSNEQFF
TRBV29-1	TRBJ2-5	few	.	TGCGCCGTCGTCGCGGAGACCCAGTACTTC	CAVVAETQYF
TRBV7-2	TRBJ2-1	few	TRBD2	TGTGCCAGCAGCCCCCGCAGCGGGAATCACTACAATGAGCAGTTCTTC	CASSPRSGNHYNEQFF
TRBV11-2	TRBJ1-4	.	TRBD1	TGTGCCAGCAGCTCCGGACAGGGGAATGAAAAACTGTTTTTT	CASSSGQGNEKLFF
TRBV3-1	TRBJ1-1	few	TRBD1	TGTGCCAGCAGCGCGCCCCTCGGACAGGGTAAGACTGAAGCTTTCTTT	CASSAPLGQGKTEAFF
TRBV2	TRBJ1-2	.	TRBD1	TGTGCCAGCAGGGGCCTGGGGACAGCCTATGGCTACACCTTC	CASRGLGTAYGYTF
TRBV12-5	TRBJ1-2	.	.	TGTGCTAGTGGTTACGGGCCGGGGACCTCCGACGGCTACACCTTC	CASGYGPGTSDGYTF
TRBV4-3	TRBJ2-7	few	.	TGCGCCAGCAGCCAAGATCGGGACTTCTCCTACGAGCAGTACTTC	CASSQDRDFSYEQYF
TRBV7-3	TRBJ1-6	few	.	TGTGCCAGCAGCTCCGGGACAATGGGTTCACCCCTCCACTTT	CASSSGTMGSPLHF
TRBV6-2/TRBV6-3	TRBJ1-5	.	TRBD1	TGTGCCAGCAGTTACCCCGGGAGGGCAGGGGGTGGCAATCAGCCCCAGCATTTT	CASSYPGRAGGGNQPQHF
TRBV4-1	TRBJ2-5	.	.	TGCGCCAGCAGCCAAGAATATCGGTACCAAGAGACCCAGTACTTC	CASSQEYRYQETQYF
TRBV12-3/TRBV12-4	TRBJ2-4	.	.	TGTGCCAGCAGTTCCCGGGACTCTTGGTCCAAAAACATTCAGTACTTC	CASSSRDSWSKNIQYF
TRBV6-2/TRBV6-3	TRBJ2-2	once	.	.	CASSYAGLAGPPGTGELFFF